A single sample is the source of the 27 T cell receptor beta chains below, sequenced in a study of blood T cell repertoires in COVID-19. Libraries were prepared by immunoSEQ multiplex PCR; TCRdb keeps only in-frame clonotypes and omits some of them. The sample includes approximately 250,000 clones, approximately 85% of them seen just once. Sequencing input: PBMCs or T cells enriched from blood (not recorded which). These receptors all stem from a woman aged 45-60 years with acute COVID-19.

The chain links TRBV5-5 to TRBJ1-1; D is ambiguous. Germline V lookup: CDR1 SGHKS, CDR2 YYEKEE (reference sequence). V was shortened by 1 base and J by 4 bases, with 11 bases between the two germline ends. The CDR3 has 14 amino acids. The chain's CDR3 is CASSLRGWGTEAFF. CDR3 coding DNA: TGTGCCAGCAGCTTGAGAGGGTGGGGCACTGAAGCTTTCTTT.

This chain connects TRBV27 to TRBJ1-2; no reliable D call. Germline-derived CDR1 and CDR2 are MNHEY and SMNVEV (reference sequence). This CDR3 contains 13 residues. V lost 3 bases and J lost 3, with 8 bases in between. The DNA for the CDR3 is TGTGCCAGCAGTTTTTCCGGTTACTATGGCTACACCTTC. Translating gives CASSFSGYYGYTF.

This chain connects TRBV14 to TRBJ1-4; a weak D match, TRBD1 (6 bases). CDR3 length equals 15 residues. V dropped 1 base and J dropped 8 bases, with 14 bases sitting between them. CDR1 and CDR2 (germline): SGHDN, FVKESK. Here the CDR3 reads CASSQVRGLEEKLFF. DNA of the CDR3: TGTGCCAGCAGCCAAGTGCGGGGGCTGGAGGAAAAACTGTTTTTT.

The CDR3 nucleotides read TGTGCCAGCAGCTTAGGCACGAACAGGGGCAATCAGCCCCAGCATTTT. Encoded protein: CASSLGTNRGNQPQHF. The chain couples TRBV7-9 to TRBJ1-5; tentative D call: TRBD1 (6 bases). The germline V gene has CDR1 SEHNR and CDR2 FQNEAQ (reference sequence). The CDR3 has 16 amino acids. The V end was cut by 1 base, the J end by 2 bases, with 12 bases between.

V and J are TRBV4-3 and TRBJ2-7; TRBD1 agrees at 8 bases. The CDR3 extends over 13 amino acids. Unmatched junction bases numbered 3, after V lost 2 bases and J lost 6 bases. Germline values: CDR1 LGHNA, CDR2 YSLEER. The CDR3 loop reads CASSQNRGSEQYF. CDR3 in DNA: TGCGCCAGCAGCCAAAACAGGGGGAGCGAGCAGTACTTC.

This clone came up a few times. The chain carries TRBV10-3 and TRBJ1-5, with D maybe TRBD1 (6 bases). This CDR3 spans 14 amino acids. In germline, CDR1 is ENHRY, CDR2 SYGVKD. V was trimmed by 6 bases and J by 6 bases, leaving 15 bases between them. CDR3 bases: TGTGCCATCAGGCAGGTCGGGGACACTCAGCCCCAGCATTTT. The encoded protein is CAIRQVGDTQPQHF.

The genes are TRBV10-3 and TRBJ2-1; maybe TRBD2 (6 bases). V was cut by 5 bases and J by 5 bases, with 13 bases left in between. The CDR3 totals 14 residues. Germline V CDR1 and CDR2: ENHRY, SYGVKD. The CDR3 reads CAISPIGGDNEQFF. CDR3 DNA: TGTGCCATCAGTCCTATCGGGGGTGACAATGAGCAGTTCTTC.

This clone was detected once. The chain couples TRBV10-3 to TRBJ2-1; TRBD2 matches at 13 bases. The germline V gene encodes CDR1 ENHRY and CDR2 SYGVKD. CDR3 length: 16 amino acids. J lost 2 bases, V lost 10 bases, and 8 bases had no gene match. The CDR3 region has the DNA TGTGCCACCCGGACTAGCGGGGGTGAAACCTACAATGAGCAGTTCTTC. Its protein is CATRTSGGETYNEQFF.

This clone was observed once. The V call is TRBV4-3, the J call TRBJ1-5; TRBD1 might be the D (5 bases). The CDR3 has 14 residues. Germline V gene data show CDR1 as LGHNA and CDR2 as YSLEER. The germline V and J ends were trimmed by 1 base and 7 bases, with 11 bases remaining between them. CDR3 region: CASSQVGGGQPQHF. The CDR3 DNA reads TGCGCCAGCAGCCAAGTTGGGGGAGGCCAGCCCCAGCATTTT.

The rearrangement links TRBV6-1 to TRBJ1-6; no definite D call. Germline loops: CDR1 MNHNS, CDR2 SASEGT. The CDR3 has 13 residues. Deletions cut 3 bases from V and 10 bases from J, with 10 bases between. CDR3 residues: CASSDGVRSPLHF. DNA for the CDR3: TGTGCCAGCAGTGACGGGGTGCGGTCACCCCTCCACTTT.

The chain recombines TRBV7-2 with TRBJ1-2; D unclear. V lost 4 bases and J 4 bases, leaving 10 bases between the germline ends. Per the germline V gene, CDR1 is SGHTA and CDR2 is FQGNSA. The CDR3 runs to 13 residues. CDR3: CASSSGGSYGYTF. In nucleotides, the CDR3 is TGTGCCAGCAGCTCGGGAGGAAGCTATGGCTACACCTTC.

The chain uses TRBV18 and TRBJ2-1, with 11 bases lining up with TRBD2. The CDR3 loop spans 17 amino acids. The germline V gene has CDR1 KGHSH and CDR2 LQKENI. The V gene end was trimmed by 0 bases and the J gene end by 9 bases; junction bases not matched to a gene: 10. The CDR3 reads CASSPPSGGAVFSEQFF. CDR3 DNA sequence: TGTGCCAGCTCACCACCTAGCGGGGGGGCCGTTTTTAGTGAGCAGTTCTTC.

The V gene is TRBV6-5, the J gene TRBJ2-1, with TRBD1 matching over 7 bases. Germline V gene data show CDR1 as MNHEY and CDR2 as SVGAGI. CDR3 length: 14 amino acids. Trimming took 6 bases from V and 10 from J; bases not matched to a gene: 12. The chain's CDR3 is CASRLLGTAGEQFF. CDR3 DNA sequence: TGTGCCAGCAGACTTCTCGGGACAGCCGGAGAGCAGTTCTTC.

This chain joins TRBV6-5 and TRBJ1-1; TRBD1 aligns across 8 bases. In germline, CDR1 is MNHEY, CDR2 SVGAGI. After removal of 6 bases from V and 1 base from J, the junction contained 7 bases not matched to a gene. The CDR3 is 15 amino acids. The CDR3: CASRRTGTGNTEAFF. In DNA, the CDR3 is TGTGCCAGCAGAAGGACCGGGACAGGGAACACTGAAGCTTTCTTT.

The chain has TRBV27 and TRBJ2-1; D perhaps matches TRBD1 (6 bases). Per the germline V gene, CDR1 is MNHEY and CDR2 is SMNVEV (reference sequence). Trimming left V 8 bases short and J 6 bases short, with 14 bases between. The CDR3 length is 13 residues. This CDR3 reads CASRITGINEQFF. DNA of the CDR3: TGTGCCAGCCGGATTACAGGGATCAATGAGCAGTTCTTC.

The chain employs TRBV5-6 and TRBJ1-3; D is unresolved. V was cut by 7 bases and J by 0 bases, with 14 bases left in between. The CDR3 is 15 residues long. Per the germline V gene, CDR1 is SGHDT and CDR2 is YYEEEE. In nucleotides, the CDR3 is TGTGCCAGCGAACCTCTGCACAACTCTGGAAACACCATATATTTT. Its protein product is CASEPLHNSGNTIYF. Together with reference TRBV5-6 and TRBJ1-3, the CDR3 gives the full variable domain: DAGVTQSPTHLIKTRGQQVTLRCSPKSGHDTVSWYQQALGQGPQFIFQYYEEEERQRGNFPDRFSGHQFPNYSSELNVNALLLGDSALYLCASEPLHNSGNTIYFGEGSWLTVV.

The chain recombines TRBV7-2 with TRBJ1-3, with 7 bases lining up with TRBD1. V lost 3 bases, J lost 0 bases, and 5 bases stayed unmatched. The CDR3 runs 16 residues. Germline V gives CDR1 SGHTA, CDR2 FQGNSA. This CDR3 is CASSFFEGASGNTIYF. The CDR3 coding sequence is TGTGCCAGCAGCTTTTTCGAGGGGGCCTCTGGAAACACCATATATTTT.

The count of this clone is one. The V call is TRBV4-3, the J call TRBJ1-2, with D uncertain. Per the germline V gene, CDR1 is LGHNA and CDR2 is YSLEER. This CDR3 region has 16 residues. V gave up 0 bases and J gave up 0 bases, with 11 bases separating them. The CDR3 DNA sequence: TGCGCCAGCAGCCAAGAGCGGGTCCTCCCTAACTATGGCTACACCTTC. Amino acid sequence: CASSQERVLPNYGYTF.

The CDR3, as DNA: TGTGCCAGCATCCCTGGGGGGCAGCCCCAGCATTTT. Its translation is CASIPGGQPQHF. The chain recombines TRBV12-3 or TRBV12-4 with TRBJ1-5; D may be TRBD1 (5 bases). The CDR3 consists of 12 residues. V gave up 7 bases and J gave up 7 bases, with 11 bases separating them.

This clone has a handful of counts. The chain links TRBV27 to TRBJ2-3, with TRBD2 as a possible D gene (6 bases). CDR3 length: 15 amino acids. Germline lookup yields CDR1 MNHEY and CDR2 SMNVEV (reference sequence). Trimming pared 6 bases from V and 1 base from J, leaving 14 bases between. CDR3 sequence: CASSQRPGGTDTQYF. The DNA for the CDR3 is TGTGCCAGCAGCCAACGCCCGGGGGGCACAGATACGCAGTATTTT.

The CDR3 here is CASSPDARTGAGGYTF. The CDR3 bases are TGTGCCAGCAGCCCCGACGCCCGGACAGGGGCTGGAGGCTACACCTTC. The rearrangement links TRBV7-2 to TRBJ1-2; 9 bases align to TRBD1. Trimming took 5 bases from V and 8 from J; bases not matched to a gene: 15. Germline CDR1 is SGHTA and CDR2 is FQGNSA. The CDR3 runs to 16 residues.

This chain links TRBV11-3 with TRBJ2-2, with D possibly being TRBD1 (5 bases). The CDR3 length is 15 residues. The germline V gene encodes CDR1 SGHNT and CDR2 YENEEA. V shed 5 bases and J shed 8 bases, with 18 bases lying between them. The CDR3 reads CASSGLGPSGGELFF. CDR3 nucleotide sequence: TGTGCCAGCAGCGGTTTGGGGCCCTCAGGGGGGGAGCTGTTTTTT. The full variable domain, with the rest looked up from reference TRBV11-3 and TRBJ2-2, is EAGVVQSPRYKIIEKKQPVAFWCNPISGHNTLYWYLQNLGQGPELLIRYENEEAVDDSQLPKDRFSAERLKGVDSTLKIQPAELGDSAVYLCASSGLGPSGGELFFGEGSRLTVL.

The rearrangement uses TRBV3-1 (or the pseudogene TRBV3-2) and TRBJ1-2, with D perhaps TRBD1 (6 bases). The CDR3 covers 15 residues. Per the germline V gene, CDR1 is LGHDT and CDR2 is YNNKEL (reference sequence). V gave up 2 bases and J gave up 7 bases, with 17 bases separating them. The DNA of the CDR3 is TGTGCCAGCAGCCAACCGACAGGCGCGGTGCGTGGCTACACCTTC. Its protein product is CASSQPTGAVRGYTF.

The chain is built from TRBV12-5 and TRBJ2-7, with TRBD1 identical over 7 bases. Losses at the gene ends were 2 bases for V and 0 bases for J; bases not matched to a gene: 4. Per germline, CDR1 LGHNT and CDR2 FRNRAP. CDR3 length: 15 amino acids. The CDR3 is CASGLTGARSYEQYF. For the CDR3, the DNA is TGTGCTAGTGGTTTGACAGGGGCCCGCTCCTACGAGCAGTACTTC.

The CDR3 here is CASSLARENYGYTF. The CDR3, as DNA: TGTGCCAGCAGCTTGGCCAGGGAAAACTATGGCTACACCTTC. The rearrangement links TRBV5-4 to TRBJ1-2, with D tentatively TRBD1 (5 bases). Germline V lookup: CDR1 SGHNT, CDR2 YYREEE (reference sequence). The CDR3 sequence is 14 residues long. The ends were cut back, 0 bases at V and 2 bases at J, with 8 bases in the middle.

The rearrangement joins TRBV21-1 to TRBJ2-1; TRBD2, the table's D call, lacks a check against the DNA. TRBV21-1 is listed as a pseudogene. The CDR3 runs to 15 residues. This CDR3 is CASSKAGLADNEQFF. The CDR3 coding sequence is TGTGCCAGCAGCAAAGCGGGACTAGCGGACAATGAGCAGTTCTTC.

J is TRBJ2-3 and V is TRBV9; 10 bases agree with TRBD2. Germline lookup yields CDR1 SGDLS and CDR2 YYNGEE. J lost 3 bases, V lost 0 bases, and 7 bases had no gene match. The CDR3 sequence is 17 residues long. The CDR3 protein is CASSVESSGGITDTQYF. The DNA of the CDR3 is TGTGCCAGCAGCGTAGAGTCTAGCGGGGGTATAACAGATACGCAGTATTTT.